Presented here are 21 T cell receptor beta chains from one specimen sequenced in a study of blood T cell repertoires in COVID-19. Produced via immunoSEQ multiplex PCR; TCRdb's table is partial and in-frame only. The table records approximately 82,000 clones, 75% to 90% of them present only once. Sequenced: peripheral blood. All receptors come from a human donor in a cohort sampled during active COVID-19.

The chain is built from TRBV20-1 and TRBJ1-2, with unresolved D. The V end lost 3 bases, the J end lost 13 bases, and 15 bases lay between the germline ends. Looked up from germline, CDR1 is DFQATT and CDR2 is SNEGSKA (reference sequence). The CDR3 covers 11 residues. For the CDR3, the DNA is TGCAGTGCTAGGCGCGGTGATGGCGCCACCTTC. Protein sequence: CSARRGDGATF.

This rearrangement joins TRBV7-3 to TRBJ1-1, with no clear D. The CDR3 length is 14 residues. Germline loops: CDR1 SGHTA, CDR2 FQGTGA. Between the trimmed V and J ends, which lost 0 bases and 3 bases, there was a span of 8 bases. The CDR3 bases are TGTGCCAGCAGCTTAACGTATCGAGACACTGAAGCTTTCTTT. This codes for CASSLTYRDTEAFF.

The chain carries TRBV5-4 and TRBJ2-4; 8 nucleotides align to TRBD2. V dropped 0 bases and J dropped 8; count of bases not matched to a gene: 4. The CDR3 is 14 amino acids. CDR1 SGHNT and CDR2 YYREEE come from the germline V gene (reference sequence). The CDR3 nucleotides are TGTGCCAGCAGCTTGGGGGGGGGACTAGACATTCAGTACTTC. It yields the protein CASSLGGGLDIQYF.

V and J are TRBV14 and TRBJ1-5, with unresolved D. Germline V gene data show CDR1 as SGHDN and CDR2 as FVKESK. The CDR3 runs 14 residues. Deletions cut 3 bases from V and 7 bases from J, with 13 bases between. The CDR3 region has the DNA TGTGCCAGCAGCCACGGACGTGCGGGGCAGCCCCAGCATTTT. Its protein product is CASSHGRAGQPQHF.

V and J are TRBV4-1 and TRBJ1-5; a possible D gene is TRBD1 (6 bases). Per germline, CDR1 MGHRA and CDR2 YSYEKL. The V gene lost 4 bases and the J gene lost 3 bases, with 16 bases spanning the gap. The CDR3 is made up of 16 amino acids. The CDR3 spells CASSPRMGHVNQPQHF. The CDR3 DNA is TGCGCCAGCAGCCCGCGGATGGGACACGTCAATCAGCCCCAGCATTTT.

This clone has a handful of counts. The J gene is TRBJ1-1, the V gene TRBV4-1; the D gene is possibly TRBD1 (6 bases). Deletions cut 4 bases from V and 0 bases from J, with 12 bases between. Germline loops: CDR1 MGHRA, CDR2 YSYEKL. The CDR3 contains 15 residues. This chain's CDR3 is CASSLTRDMNTEAFF. In DNA form, the CDR3 reads TGCGCCAGCAGCCTCACTAGGGACATGAACACTGAAGCTTTCTTT.

CDR3 in DNA: TGTGCCAGCAGGCCCCTAGCGACTCTAGGGCGCAATGAGCAGTTCTTC. This codes for CASRPLATLGRNEQFF. The rearrangement uses TRBV28 and TRBJ2-1; D possibly corresponds to TRBD2 (6 bases). Trimming shortened V by 6 bases and J by 6 bases, and 21 bases separated the two germline ends. The CDR3 runs to 16 residues. Germline CDR1 reads MDHEN; CDR2 reads SYDVKM.

The V call is TRBV3-1 (or the pseudogene TRBV3-2), the J call TRBJ1-5, with no clear D. Germline V gene sequence: CDR1 LGHDT, CDR2 YNNKEL (reference sequence). Trimming shortened V by 0 bases and J by 6 bases, and 6 bases separated the two germline ends. The CDR3 runs to 13 residues. Here the CDR3 reads CASSQDRGQPQHF. The CDR3 DNA is TGTGCCAGCAGCCAAGATCGGGGTCAGCCCCAGCATTTT.

This clone was seen a few times. For the CDR3, the DNA is TGTGCCAGCTCACCTACTACAGGGGGAAGGGAGCAGTACTTC. Its translation: CASSPTTGGREQYF. The genes are TRBV18 and TRBJ2-7; 8 bases line up with TRBD1. The V segment lost 3 bases and the J segment 7 bases; nucleotides outside the gene matches: 8. This CDR3 has 14 residues. CDR1 is KGHSH and CDR2 is LQKENI in the germline V gene.

The V and J genes are TRBV5-4 and TRBJ2-1, with TRBD2 matching over 11 bases. The ends lost 0 bases at V and 10 bases at J; junction bases unmatched: 3. CDR3 length equals 14 residues. The germline V gene encodes CDR1 SGHNT and CDR2 YYREEE (reference sequence). CDR3 amino acids: CASSLVAGGPEQFF. For the CDR3, the DNA is TGTGCCAGCAGCTTGGTAGCGGGGGGGCCCGAGCAGTTCTTC.

The rearrangement links TRBV5-4 to TRBJ2-5, with 15 bases that match TRBD2. After removal of 0 bases from V and 5 bases from J, the junction contained 2 bases not matched to a gene. The CDR3 spans 16 residues. CDR1 and CDR2 (germline): SGHNT, YYREEE (reference sequence). CDR3: CASSLGTSGGEETQYF. The DNA of the CDR3 is TGTGCCAGCAGCTTGGGGACTAGCGGGGGGGAGGAGACCCAGTACTTC. Variable domain in full (rest from reference TRBV5-4 and TRBJ2-5): ETGVTQSPTHLIKTRGQQVTLRCSSQSGHNTVSWYQQALGQGPQFIFQYYREEENGRGNFPPRFSGLQFPNYSSELNVNALELDDSALYLCASSLGTSGGEETQYFGPGTRLLVL.

V is TRBV14 and J is TRBJ1-1; TRBD1 agrees at 10 bases. Germline V gene lookup returns CDR1 SGHDN and CDR2 FVKESK. CDR3 length equals 17 residues. Germline trimming cut 8 bases from V and 4 bases from J; bases unmatched to any gene: 16. This chain's CDR3 is CASGRQGADWSVTEAFF. Here the CDR3 DNA reads TGTGCCAGCGGAAGACAGGGGGCGGATTGGAGTGTCACTGAAGCTTTCTTT.

This clone was detected once. The rearrangement joins TRBV5-1 to TRBJ1-3; D gene ambiguous. The CDR3 sequence is 16 residues long. Germline V gene lookup returns CDR1 SGHRS and CDR2 YFSETQ. V was pared by 6 bases and J by 3 bases, with 19 bases between. The CDR3 bases are TGCGCCAGCACCCCGGTGGGCCCAGAGTTTGGAAACACCATATATTTT. This translates into CASTPVGPEFGNTIYF.

The rearrangement links TRBV9 to TRBJ2-7; TRBD2 agrees at 8 bases. The length of the CDR3 is 14 residues. CDR1 is SGDLS, CDR2 YYNGEE, per germline. With V trimmed by 4 bases and J by 2 bases, 5 bases remained unmatched. CDR3 protein: CASSIGGAAYEQYF. CDR3 bases: TGTGCCAGCAGCATCGGGGGGGCCGCCTACGAGCAGTACTTC.

This clone came up once. The gene calls are TRBV15 and TRBJ2-2, with TRBD1 identical over 8 bases. With V trimmed by 9 bases and J by 5 bases, 8 bases remained unmatched. The germline gives CDR1 LNHNV, CDR2 YYDKDF (reference sequence). There are 14 residues in the CDR3. The CDR3 here is CATRGTGVTGELFF. For the CDR3, the DNA is TGTGCCACTAGGGGGACAGGTGTAACCGGGGAGCTGTTTTTT.

The chain links TRBV19 to TRBJ2-7; 9 bases are a match to TRBD1. Losses at the gene ends were 3 bases for V and 5 bases for J; bases not matched to a gene: 8. From germline, CDR1 is LNHDA and CDR2 SQIVND (reference sequence). The CDR3 runs 15 residues. CDR3 amino acids: CASSIRQGEWDEQYF. CDR3 bases: TGTGCCAGTAGTATCAGACAGGGGGAATGGGACGAGCAGTACTTC.

This clone was recorded only once. This rearrangement joins TRBV7-9 to TRBJ1-4; 8 nucleotides agree with TRBD1. Germline loops: CDR1 SEHNR, CDR2 FQNEAQ (reference sequence). The ends lost 5 bases at V and 6 bases at J; junction bases unmatched: 5. The CDR3 sequence is 14 residues long. The CDR3 sequence: CASSPQGADEKLFF. The CDR3 DNA follows: TGTGCCAGCAGCCCCCAGGGGGCGGATGAAAAACTGTTTTTT.

This rearrangement joins TRBV2 to TRBJ2-5; no clear D. The length of the CDR3 is 13 residues. Germline assignment: CDR1 SNHLY and CDR2 FYNNEI. With 7 bases removed from V and 5 bases from J, the gap between germline ends came to 14 bases. The CDR3 nucleotides read TGTGCCAGCATTCCCTCGACTGGGGAGACCCAGTACTTC. Residues: CASIPSTGETQYF. The full variable domain, completed using reference TRBV2 and TRBJ2-5, is EPEVTQTPSHQVTQMGQEVILRCVPISNHLYFYWYRQILGQKVEFLVSFYNNEISEKSEIFDDQFSVERPDGSNFTLKIRSTKLEDSAMYFCASIPSTGETQYFGPGTRLLVL.

This chain links TRBV7-8 with TRBJ1-1; tentative D call: TRBD1 (6 bases). Germline V gene data show CDR1 as SGHVS and CDR2 as FQNEAQ. V was pared by 5 bases and J by 1 base, with 8 bases between. The CDR3 extends over 13 amino acids. CDR3 sequence: CASSETGNTEAFF. The CDR3 DNA reads as TGTGCCAGCAGCGAGACAGGGAACACTGAAGCTTTCTTT.

V usage is TRBV5-1 and J usage is TRBJ2-7; weak D call: TRBD1 (6 bases). There are 14 residues in the CDR3. V dropped 1 base and J dropped 1 base, with 9 bases sitting between them. Germline assignment: CDR1 SGHRS and CDR2 YFSETQ. The CDR3 DNA sequence: TGCGCCAGCAGCTTGTCGGGACAATCCTACGAGCAGTACTTC. It specifies CASSLSGQSYEQYF.

The V call is TRBV2, the J call TRBJ2-2, with TRBD2 identical over 9 bases. The CDR3 covers 14 residues. V shed 4 bases and J 5 bases; nucleotides not matched to a gene: 2. Germline V lookup: CDR1 SNHLY, CDR2 FYNNEI. CDR3 nucleotide sequence: TGTGCCAGCAGTGGGCTAGCGGGGACCGGGGAGCTGTTTTTT. This gives the protein CASSGLAGTGELFF.